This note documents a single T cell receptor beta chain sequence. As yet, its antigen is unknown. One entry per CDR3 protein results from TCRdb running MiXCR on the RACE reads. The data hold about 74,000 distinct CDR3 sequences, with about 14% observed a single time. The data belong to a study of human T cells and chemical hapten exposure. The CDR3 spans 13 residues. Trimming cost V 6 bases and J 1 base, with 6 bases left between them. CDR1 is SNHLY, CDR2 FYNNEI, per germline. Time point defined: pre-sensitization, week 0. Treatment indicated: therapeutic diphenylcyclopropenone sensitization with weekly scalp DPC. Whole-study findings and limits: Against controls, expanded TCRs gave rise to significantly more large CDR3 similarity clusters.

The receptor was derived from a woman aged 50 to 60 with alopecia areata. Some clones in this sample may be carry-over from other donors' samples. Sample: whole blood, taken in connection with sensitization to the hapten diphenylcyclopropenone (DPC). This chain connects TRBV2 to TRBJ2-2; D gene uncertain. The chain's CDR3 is CASREKNTGELFF. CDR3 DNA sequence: TGTGCCAGCAGGGAAAAGAACACCGGGGAGCTGTTTTTT.